The 9 T cell receptor beta chains below come from one sample, sequenced in a study of blood T cells in healthy people across ages. Primers used in a second PCR of roughly 6 to 11 cycles were a sample-barcoded 5' primer and a J-beta primer mix. TCRdb reprocessed the 5' RACE reads via MiXCR and lists one record per CDR3 protein. The data show approximately 850,000 distinct CDR3 sequences, under 45% seen once. What was sequenced was blood. The receptors shown here come from a man in his fifties or sixties in good health.

This clonotype appeared a few times. The CDR3 is CASSLSTWEETQYF. The CDR3 DNA reads as TGCGCCAGCAGCCTGTCGACCTGGGAGGAGACCCAGTACTTC. The rearrangement uses TRBV4-3 and TRBJ2-5, with D perhaps matching TRBD2 (5 bases). V was shortened by 4 bases and J by 5 bases, with 14 bases between the two germline ends. Germline-derived CDR1 and CDR2 are LGHNA and YSLEER. This CDR3 spans 14 amino acids.

This clonotype occurred a few times. The V call is TRBV6-2 or TRBV6-3, the J call TRBJ1-2; no clear D gene. V was cut by 4 bases and J by 3 bases, with 6 bases left in between. Germline assignment: CDR1 MNHEY and CDR2 SVGEGT. There are 12 residues in the CDR3. CDR3 region: CASSSTDYGYTF. Here the CDR3 DNA reads TGTGCCAGCAGTTCGACTGACTATGGCTACACCTTC.

The chain has TRBV5-6 and TRBJ2-7; maybe TRBD1 (6 bases). The germline V gene has CDR1 SGHDT and CDR2 YYEEEE. CDR3 size: 15 residues. V was shortened by 2 bases and J by 3 bases, with 15 bases between the two germline ends. This CDR3 reads CASSLSAQGYYEQYF. The CDR3 DNA reads as TGTGCCAGCAGCTTAAGTGCTCAGGGGTACTACGAGCAGTACTTC.

CDR3 residues: CASSLVNPGPETQYF. CDR3 coding DNA: TGTGCCAGCAGCTTAGTAAACCCGGGTCCAGAGACCCAGTACTTC. The rearrangement links TRBV7-2 to TRBJ2-5; D not certain. Trimming shortened V by 1 base and J by 4 bases, and 13 bases separated the two germline ends. The length of the CDR3 is 15 residues. The germline gives CDR1 SGHTA, CDR2 FQGNSA.

The chain has TRBV20-1 and TRBJ2-1, with a weak D call TRBD2 (6 bases). CDR3 length: 15 amino acids. Germline V CDR1 and CDR2: DFQATT, SNEGSKA (reference sequence). The V end was cut by 3 bases, the J end by 3 bases, with 15 bases between. The CDR3 loop is CSASVGGTLYNEQFF. DNA for the CDR3: TGCAGTGCTAGCGTTGGGGGGACCCTCTACAATGAGCAGTTCTTC.

The chain is built from TRBV4-3 and TRBJ2-2; D ambiguous. This CDR3 region has 14 residues. Germline CDR1 LGHNA, CDR2 YSLEER. The V and J ends lost 0 bases and 6 bases respectively, with 8 bases between them. CDR3 bases: TGCGCCAGCAGCCAAGATAGGAGTGCCGGGGAGCTGTTTTTT. As protein: CASSQDRSAGELFF.

The J gene is TRBJ2-3, the V gene TRBV7-9; TRBD1 agrees at 7 bases. There are 14 residues in the CDR3. Trimming cost V 5 bases and J 5 bases; bases outside gene matches: 7. From germline, CDR1 is SEHNR and CDR2 FQNEAQ (reference sequence). CDR3: CASSHDRVKDTQYF. CDR3 sequence (DNA): TGTGCCAGCAGCCACGACAGGGTTAAAGATACGCAGTATTTT.

V usage is TRBV20-1 and J usage is TRBJ2-5; 13 bases fit TRBD2. The CDR3 sequence is 18 residues long. V gave up 4 bases and J gave up 4 bases; unmatched junction bases: 15. Germline assignment: CDR1 DFQATT and CDR2 SNEGSKA (reference sequence). The CDR3 nucleotides are TGCAGTGCTATCGATCCTACTAGCGGGGGGGCCGGGGGAGAGACCCAGTACTTC. Its protein product is CSAIDPTSGGAGGETQYF.

The J gene is TRBJ2-3, the V gene TRBV6-2 or TRBV6-3; 9 bases align to TRBD1. V lost 7 bases, J lost 2 bases, and 7 bases stayed unmatched. The germline CDR1 and CDR2 sequences are MNHEY and SVGEGT. This CDR3 is built from 15 residues. The CDR3 sequence is CASTVQGALTDTQYF. Written as DNA, the CDR3 is TGTGCCAGCACGGTACAGGGGGCTCTCACAGATACGCAGTATTTT.